This T cell receptor beta chain was identified in a study of cytomegalovirus exposure and HLA in healthy donors. The method was immunoSEQ multiplex PCR; TCRdb's version includes in-frame clones alone and lacks a portion of them. The table lists about 200,000 clones, about nine tenths of them singletons. The sequence derives from a woman in her late teens or twenties in good health and CMV-seropositive. Material for sequencing was PBMCs.

The chain's CDR3 is CASRHSTSAEQYF. The DNA of the CDR3 is TGTGCCAGCAGACACTCTACTAGCGCCGAGCAGTACTTC. The chain carries TRBV27 and TRBJ2-7; the match to TRBD2 covers 7 bases. In germline, CDR1 is MNHEY, CDR2 SMNVEV (reference sequence). The CDR3 loop spans 13 amino acids. The V and J ends lost 6 bases and 6 bases, in that order; junction bases with no gene match: 8.